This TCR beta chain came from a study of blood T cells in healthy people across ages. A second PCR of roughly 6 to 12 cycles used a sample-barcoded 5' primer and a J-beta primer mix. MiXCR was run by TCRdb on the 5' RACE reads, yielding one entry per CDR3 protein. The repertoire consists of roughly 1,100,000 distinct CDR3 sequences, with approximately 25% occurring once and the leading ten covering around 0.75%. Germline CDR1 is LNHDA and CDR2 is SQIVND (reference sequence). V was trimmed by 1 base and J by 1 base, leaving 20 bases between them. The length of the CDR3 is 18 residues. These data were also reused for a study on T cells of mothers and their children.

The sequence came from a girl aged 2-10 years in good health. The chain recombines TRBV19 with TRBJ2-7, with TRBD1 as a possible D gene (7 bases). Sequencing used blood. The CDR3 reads CASSIVTAAAGQSYEQYF. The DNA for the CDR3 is TGTGCCAGTAGTATAGTTACGGCCGCCGCGGGACAGTCCTACGAGCAGTACTTC. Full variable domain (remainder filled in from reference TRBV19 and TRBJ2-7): DGGITQSPKYLFRKEGQNVTLSCEQNLNHDAMYWYRQDPGQGLRLIYYSQIVNDFQKGDIAEGYSVSREKKESFPLTVTSAQKNPTAFYLCASSIVTAAAGQSYEQYFGPGTRLTVT.